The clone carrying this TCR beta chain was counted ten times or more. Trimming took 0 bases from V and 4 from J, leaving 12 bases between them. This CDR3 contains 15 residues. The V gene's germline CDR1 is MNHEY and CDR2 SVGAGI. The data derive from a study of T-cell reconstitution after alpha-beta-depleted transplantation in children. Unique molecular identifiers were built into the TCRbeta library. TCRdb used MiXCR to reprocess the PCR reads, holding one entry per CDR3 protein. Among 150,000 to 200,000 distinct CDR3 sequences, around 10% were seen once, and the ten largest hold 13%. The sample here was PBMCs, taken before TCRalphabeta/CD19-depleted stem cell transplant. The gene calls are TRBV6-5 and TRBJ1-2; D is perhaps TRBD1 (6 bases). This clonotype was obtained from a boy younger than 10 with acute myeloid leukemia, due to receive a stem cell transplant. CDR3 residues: CASSYSLGGAYGYTF. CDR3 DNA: TGTGCCAGCAGTTACTCTTTAGGGGGAGCCTATGGCTACACCTTC.